These 31 T cell receptor beta chains were all obtained from the same sample, sequenced in a study of cytomegalovirus exposure and HLA in healthy donors. Amplification used 60 Vbeta primers and 13 Jbeta primers. Some clones are missing from TCRdb's copy, which holds only in-frame ones; the method was immunoSEQ multiplex PCR. The sample includes 200,000 to 300,000 clones, 84% of them seen just once. The sample comprised PBMCs. Receptors originate from a woman between 40 and 50 years old in good health and CMV-seropositive.

This clone has just a few counts. The chain joins TRBV27 to TRBJ2-3, with D perhaps matching TRBD2 (5 bases). This CDR3 has 15 amino acids. Germline V gives CDR1 MNHEY, CDR2 SMNVEV (reference sequence). V lost 8 bases, J lost 4 bases, and 19 bases lay in between. CDR3 protein: CASRLNWGAADTQYF. The DNA of the CDR3 is TGTGCCAGCCGTCTGAATTGGGGAGCCGCAGATACGCAGTATTTT.

Details on this clone: The sample has other DNA sequences that encode this CDR3 too. The chain recombines TRBV7-2 with TRBJ2-5; D gene unclear. Trimming cost V 4 bases and J 2 bases, with 2 bases left between them. Germline V lookup: CDR1 SGHTA, CDR2 FQGNSA. This CDR3 contains 11 residues. The CDR3: CASSSQETQYF. The DNA for the CDR3 is TGTGCCAGCAGCTCACAAGAGACCCAGTACTTC.

The V call is TRBV7-2, the J call TRBJ2-5, with TRBD2 identical over 10 bases. Matching the DNA end better, TRBJ2-7 makes the J call doubtful. The CDR3 sequence is 16 residues long. CDR1 is SGHTA and CDR2 is FQGNSA in the germline V gene. The CDR3 DNA reads TGTGCCAGCAGCGTAAGTCGGGCTAGCGGGAGTGACGAGCAGTACTTC. Translated: CASSVSRASGSDEQYF.

The chain recombines TRBV4-3 with TRBJ2-7; tentative D call: TRBD1 (6 bases). The V gene lost 3 bases and the J gene lost 2 bases, with 14 bases spanning the gap. Germline-derived CDR1 and CDR2 are LGHNA and YSLEER. CDR3 length: 15 amino acids. The CDR3 is CASSQAQTGPYEQYF. CDR3 in DNA: TGCGCCAGCAGCCAGGCCCAGACAGGCCCCTACGAGCAGTACTTC.

This clone has a handful of counts. V usage is TRBV2 and J usage is TRBJ2-4, with a tentative D call TRBD2 (6 bases). Trimming took 6 bases from V and 0 from J, leaving 12 bases between them. This CDR3 has 15 amino acids. Germline-derived CDR1 and CDR2 are SNHLY and FYNNEI. The CDR3 nucleotides are TGTGCCAGCAGAGATTGGGGGGTAGCCAAAAACATTCAGTACTTC. Its translation: CASRDWGVAKNIQYF.

The V and J genes are TRBV6-4 and TRBJ1-2; D gene ambiguous. CDR3 length equals 13 residues. Germline V CDR1 and CDR2: MRHNA, SNTAGT. Trimming shortened V by 7 bases and J by 3 bases, and 12 bases separated the two germline ends. The CDR3 sequence is CASTLGVYYGYTF. The CDR3 bases are TGTGCCAGCACCTTGGGAGTTTACTATGGCTACACCTTC.

V is TRBV30 and J is TRBJ2-1, with TRBD1 matching over 9 bases. V shed 2 bases, J shed 9 bases, and the junction held 8 bases outside the gene matches. Germline assignment: CDR1 GTSNPN and CDR2 SVGIG (reference sequence). The CDR3 is 14 residues long. The CDR3 DNA reads as TGTGCCTGGAGTCCCTCGACAGGGGGAAGTGAGCAGTTCTTC. It codes for CAWSPSTGGSEQFF. Full variable domain (rest looked up from reference TRBV30 and TRBJ2-1): SQTIHQWPATLVQPVGSPLSLECTVEGTSNPNLYWYRQAAGRGLQLLFYSVGIGQISSEVPQNLSASRPQDRQFILSSKKLLLSDSGFYLCAWSPSTGGSEQFFGPGTRLTVL.

In its sample, this clone was seen once. The chain carries TRBV15 and TRBJ1-5; D gene uncertain. The CDR3 covers 18 residues. Germline assignment: CDR1 LNHNV and CDR2 YYDKDF (reference sequence). V lost 2 bases and J lost 2, with 19 bases in between. CDR3 region: CATSRSPPGTGGNQPQHF. CDR3 nucleotide sequence: TGTGCCACCAGCAGATCACCCCCGGGCACCGGGGGCAATCAGCCCCAGCATTTT.

The rearrangement links TRBV7-2 to TRBJ2-1; D is unresolved. The V gene's germline CDR1 is SGHTA and CDR2 FQGNSA. The germline V and J ends were trimmed by 1 base and 0 bases, with 10 bases remaining between them. This CDR3 contains 16 residues. The CDR3 DNA reads TGTGCCAGCAGCTTAGGTCTGGCCAACTCCTACAATGAGCAGTTCTTC. Amino acids: CASSLGLANSYNEQFF.

The chain employs TRBV30 and TRBJ2-3; 8 bases line up with TRBD2. The CDR3 has 12 residues. The J segment lost 10 bases and the V segment lost 3 bases, leaving 6 bases of the junction unmatched. Germline V lookup: CDR1 GTSNPN, CDR2 SVGIG (reference sequence). CDR3 coding DNA: TGTGCCTGGAGCGGGAGGGCTATGGCGCAGTATTTT. This gives the protein CAWSGRAMAQYF.

The chain uses TRBV25-1 and TRBJ2-5, with 7 bases fitting TRBD2. CDR1 MGHDK and CDR2 SYGVNS come from the germline V gene. V lost 5 bases to trimming and J lost 5 bases; unmatched junction nucleotides: 8. CDR3 length: 14 residues. The CDR3 here is CASSHRTSSETQYF. The CDR3 coding sequence is TGTGCCAGCAGTCATCGGACTAGTTCGGAGACCCAGTACTTC.

This clone came up a few times. This sequence joins TRBV18 and TRBJ1-5; 12 bases agree with TRBD1. Trimming removed 4 bases from V and 6 bases from J; junction bases left unmatched: 4. Germline V gene data show CDR1 as KGHSH and CDR2 as LQKENI. The CDR3 spans 15 residues. In nucleotides, the CDR3 is TGTGCCAGCTCACAGGGACAGGGGGCTAGTCAGCCCCAGCATTTT. Amino acid sequence: CASSQGQGASQPQHF.

This clone has just one count. This rearrangement joins TRBV7-9 to TRBJ2-1, with 12 bases matching TRBD2. V lost 0 bases and J lost 7; bases outside the gene matches: 1. The CDR3 runs to 15 residues. CDR1 and CDR2 from the germline V gene are SEHNR and FQNEAQ (reference sequence). The CDR3 loop reads CASSLATSGGNEQFF. The CDR3 nucleotides are TGTGCCAGCAGCTTAGCGACTAGCGGGGGAAATGAGCAGTTCTTC.

CDR3 bases: TGTGCCAGCAGCTTATTAACTAGCGGGAGTCATCGCGAGCAGTACTTC. Translated, it gives CASSLLTSGSHREQYF. The J gene is TRBJ2-7, the V gene TRBV5-4, with 11 bases identical to TRBD2. The CDR3 loop spans 16 amino acids. The V segment lost 2 bases and the J segment 6 bases; nucleotides outside the gene matches: 10. Germline values: CDR1 SGHNT, CDR2 YYREEE (reference sequence).

The rearrangement joins TRBV25-1 to TRBJ2-5; 11 bases are shared with TRBD1. CDR3 length equals 14 residues. CDR1 and CDR2 (germline): MGHDK, SYGVNS. Trimming took 5 bases from V and 5 from J; bases not matched to a gene: 4. This CDR3 reads CASSTRDRGETQYF. CDR3 in DNA: TGTGCCAGCAGTACCCGGGACAGGGGGGAGACCCAGTACTTC.

The chain is built from TRBV7-9 and TRBJ2-1; perhaps TRBD2 as D (6 bases). Germline V gives CDR1 SEHNR, CDR2 FQNEAQ (reference sequence). V was clipped by 2 bases and J by 6 bases, with 14 bases between them. This CDR3 has 15 amino acids. As DNA, the CDR3 is TGTGCCAGCAGCTTATTCGGCGGGAATTTCAATGAGCAGTTCTTC. Translating gives CASSLFGGNFNEQFF.

J is TRBJ1-4 and V is TRBV28; TRBD1 might be the D (5 bases). The CDR3 is 15 residues long. CDR1 is MDHEN and CDR2 is SYDVKM in the germline V gene. Trimming took off 2 bases at V and 8 bases at J, with 15 bases between the two ends. Written as DNA, the CDR3 is TGTGCCAGCAGTTTAGGGGGGACGGCGGGGGAAAAACTGTTTTTT. Translating gives CASSLGGTAGEKLFF.

The V call is TRBV6-4, the J call TRBJ2-1; 13 bases align to TRBD2. Germline lookup yields CDR1 MRHNA and CDR2 SNTAGT. The CDR3 has 14 amino acids. V lost 6 bases and J lost 10; bases outside the gene matches: 6. CDR3: CASSQTSGRGEQFF. CDR3 nucleotide sequence: TGTGCCAGCAGCCAAACTAGCGGGAGGGGAGAGCAGTTCTTC.

This chain uses TRBV18 with TRBJ1-5; D call uncertain. The ends were cut back, 5 bases at V and 0 bases at J, with 8 bases in the middle. From germline, CDR1 is KGHSH and CDR2 LQKENI. CDR3 size: 14 residues. The CDR3 is CASSESHSNQPQHF. CDR3 in DNA: TGTGCCAGCTCAGAGAGTCATAGCAATCAGCCCCAGCATTTT.

The chain joins TRBV5-5 to TRBJ2-7; tentatively, D is TRBD2 (5 bases). CDR1 and CDR2 (germline): SGHKS, YYEKEE (reference sequence). The CDR3 consists of 14 residues. Trimming took off 2 bases at V and 3 bases at J, with 12 bases between the two ends. CDR3 coding DNA: TGTGCCAGCAGCTTTTTTGGGAGTAACTACGAGCAGTACTTC. Translation: CASSFFGSNYEQYF.

V is TRBV18 and J is TRBJ1-4; 7 bases fit TRBD1. CDR3 length equals 17 residues. Trimming removed 6 bases from V and 0 bases from J; junction bases left unmatched: 10. Germline CDR1 and CDR2: KGHSH and LQKENI. This chain's CDR3 is CASSLRDSRATNEKLFF. CDR3 bases: TGTGCCAGCTCCCTCCGGGACAGCCGTGCAACTAATGAAAAACTGTTTTTT. Full variable domain (rest looked up from reference TRBV18 and TRBJ1-4): NAGVMQNPRHLVRRRGQEARLRCSPMKGHSHVYWYRQLPEEGLKFMVYLQKENIIDESGMPKERFSAEFPKEGPSILRIQQVVRGDSAAYFCASSLRDSRATNEKLFFGSGTQLSVL.

This clone has more than one count but fewer than ten. The chain joins TRBV11-2 to TRBJ1-4; 10 bases map to TRBD1. V trimming: 6 bases; J trimming: 8 bases; junction bases outside the gene matches: 9. The CDR3 loop spans 15 amino acids. The germline CDR1 and CDR2 sequences are SGHAT and FQNNGV. CDR3 DNA: TGTGCCAGCAGGGTCGCGGACAGGGGGATGGAAAAACTGTTTTTT. It encodes CASRVADRGMEKLFF. Complete variable domain (other parts from reference TRBV11-2 and TRBJ1-4): EAGVAQSPRYKIIEKRQSVAFWCNPISGHATLYWYQQILGQGPKLLIQFQNNGVVDDSQLPKDRFSAERLKGVDSTLKIQPAKLEDSAVYLCASRVADRGMEKLFFGSGTQLSVL.

The V and J genes are TRBV11-1 and TRBJ2-1; 11 bases map to TRBD2. The CDR3 extends over 15 amino acids. CDR1 is SGHAT, CDR2 FQDESV, per germline (reference sequence). The V segment lost 5 bases and the J segment 10 bases; nucleotides outside the gene matches: 10. CDR3 sequence reads: CASSPRTSGREEQFF. CDR3 nucleotide sequence: TGTGCCAGCAGCCCTAGAACTAGCGGGAGAGAGGAGCAGTTCTTC.

The chain joins TRBV27 to TRBJ2-5; possibly TRBD1 for D (5 bases). The J call may be wrong; the DNA end is better matched by TRBJ2-7. The germline CDR1 and CDR2 sequences are MNHEY and SMNVEV (reference sequence). The CDR3 is made up of 14 amino acids. CDR3 residues: CASSSMGGAFEQYF. DNA for the CDR3: TGTGCCAGCAGTTCGATGGGTGGGGCGTTCGAGCAGTACTTC.

CDR3 in DNA: TGTGCCAGTAGTATCTCCGGGCTAGCGGGAGGCACAGATACGCAGTATTTT. The encoded protein is CASSISGLAGGTDTQYF. The V call is TRBV19, the J call TRBJ2-3; TRBD2 agrees at 10 bases. This CDR3 comprises 17 residues. With V trimmed by 3 bases and J by 1 base, 7 bases remained unmatched. Germline-derived CDR1 and CDR2 are LNHDA and SQIVND (reference sequence).

The V and J genes are TRBV6-6 and TRBJ2-1, with D possibly TRBD1 on 6 matching bases. Trimming stripped 4 bases from V and 15 bases from J, with 13 bases between. Germline V CDR1 and CDR2: MNHNY, SVGAGI (reference sequence). This CDR3 comprises 11 residues. In nucleotides, the CDR3 is TGTGCCAGCAGTTTCAACAGGGTTCGGTTCTTC. Protein product: CASSFNRVRFF.

The chain joins TRBV6-6 to TRBJ2-5; D gene unclear. With the DNA end fitting TRBJ2-7 better, the J assignment may be wrong. The germline V gene encodes CDR1 MNHNY and CDR2 SVGAGI (reference sequence). This CDR3 has 12 amino acids. CDR3 bases: TGTGCCAGCAGGGCGGTTGCCTACGAGCAGTACTTC. Translating it yields CASRAVAYEQYF.

This rearrangement joins TRBV27 to TRBJ2-3; 9 bases are shared with TRBD1. CDR1 and CDR2 (germline): MNHEY, SMNVEV (reference sequence). The V and J ends lost 4 bases and 0 bases, in that order; junction bases with no gene match: 5. CDR3 length equals 16 residues. CDR3 DNA: TGTGCCAGCAGTTGGGACAGGGCCCCTAGCACAGATACGCAGTATTTT. It codes for CASSWDRAPSTDTQYF.

This clone appeared a few times. The chain joins TRBV6-5 to TRBJ2-6; the D gene is possibly TRBD1 (5 bases). The V end lost 7 bases, the J end lost 3 bases, and 7 bases lay between the germline ends. Per germline, CDR1 MNHEY and CDR2 SVGAGI. This CDR3 is 13 amino acids long. CDR3 coding DNA: TGTGCCAGCAAGGGGAATGGGGCCAACGTCCTGACTTTC. It encodes CASKGNGANVLTF.

This clone was detected only once. V is TRBV6-6 and J is TRBJ1-2, with D perhaps TRBD1 (6 bases). CDR3 size: 13 residues. CDR1 and CDR2 from the germline V gene are MNHNY and SVGAGI (reference sequence). Trimming removed 6 bases at V and 5 bases at J, with 13 bases between. The CDR3 spells CASSVNRDYGYTF. Written as DNA, the CDR3 is TGTGCCAGCAGCGTGAACAGGGATTATGGCTACACCTTC.

The V and J genes are TRBV6-1 and TRBJ2-7; perhaps D is TRBD1 or TRBD2 (5 bases each). Trimming left V 10 bases short and J 4 bases short, with 8 bases between. This CDR3 contains 10 residues. Germline assignment: CDR1 MNHNS and CDR2 SASEGT. CDR3 coding DNA: TGTGCCACCAGGGAGTACGAGCAGTACTTC. Translation gives CATREYEQYF.